This TCR beta chain was profiled in a study of blood T cells in healthy people across ages. General observations from the study: Relative to aged donors, long-lived donors carried more naive CD4+ cells and displayed higher diversity.

Through a sample-barcoded 5' primer and a J-beta primer mix, a second PCR was run for about 6 to 12 cycles. TCRdb recomputed calls from the 5' RACE reads with MiXCR, one row per CDR3 protein. The sample consists of around 580,000 distinct CDR3 sequences, 45% to 55% of them appearing once. This clonotype showed up just a few times. Its specificity is not known. V was shortened by 7 bases and J by 1 base, with 15 bases between the two germline ends. CDR3 length equals 15 residues. Germline CDR1 and CDR2: MGHRA and YSYEKL. V is TRBV4-1 and J is TRBJ2-3; TRBD1 might be the D (8 bases). Material for sequencing was blood. The receptor was derived from an elderly man in good health. DNA for the CDR3: TGCGCCAGCACCGTAACAGGGGGGGGCACAGATACGCAGTATTTT. Residues: CASTVTGGGTDTQYF.